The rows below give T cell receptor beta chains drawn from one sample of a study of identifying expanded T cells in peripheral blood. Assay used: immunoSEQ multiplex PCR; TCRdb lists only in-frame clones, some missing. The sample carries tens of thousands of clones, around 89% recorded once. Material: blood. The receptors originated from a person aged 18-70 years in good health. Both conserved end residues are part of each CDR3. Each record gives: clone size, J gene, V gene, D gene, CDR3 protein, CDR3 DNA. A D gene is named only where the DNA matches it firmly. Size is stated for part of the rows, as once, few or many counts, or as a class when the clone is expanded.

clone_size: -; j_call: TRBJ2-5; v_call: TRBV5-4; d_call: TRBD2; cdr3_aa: CASSHVSGGAVRTQYF; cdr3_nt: TGTGCCAGCAGCCACGTTAGCGGGGGGGCCGTTAGGACCCAGTACTTC
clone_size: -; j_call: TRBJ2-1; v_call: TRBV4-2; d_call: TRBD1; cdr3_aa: CASSQTGGTFNEQFF; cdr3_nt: TGTGCCAGCAGCCAAACAGGGGGTACTTTCAATGAGCAGTTCTTC
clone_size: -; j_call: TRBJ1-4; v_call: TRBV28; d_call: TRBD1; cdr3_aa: CASSPGQGISRGVKLFF; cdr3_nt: TGTGCCAGCAGTCCGGGACAGGGTATCTCCAGAGGGGTAAAACTGTTTTTT
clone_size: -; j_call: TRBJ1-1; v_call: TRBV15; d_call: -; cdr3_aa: CATSRLTQGSEAFF; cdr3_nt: TGTGCCACCAGCAGATTAACTCAGGGTTCTGAAGCTTTCTTT
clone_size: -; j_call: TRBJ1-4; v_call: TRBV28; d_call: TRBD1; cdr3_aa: CASSLGQGVFGEKLFF; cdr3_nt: TGTGCCAGCAGTCTGGGACAGGGGGTGTTTGGTGAAAAACTGTTTTTT
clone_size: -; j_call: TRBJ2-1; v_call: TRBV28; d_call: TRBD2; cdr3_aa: CASSPLLAGEYNEQFF; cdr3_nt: TGTGCCAGCAGTCCCTTACTAGCGGGAGAGTACAATGAGCAGTTCTTC
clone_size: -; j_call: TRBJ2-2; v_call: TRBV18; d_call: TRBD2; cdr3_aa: CASSQGLAGGYTGELFF; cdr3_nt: TGTGCCAGCTCACAGGGACTAGCGGGAGGATACACCGGGGAGCTGTTTTTT
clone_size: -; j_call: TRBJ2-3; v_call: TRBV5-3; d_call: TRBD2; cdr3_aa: CARSWGLAGAVRGADTQYF; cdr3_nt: TGTGCCAGAAGCTGGGGACTAGCGGGAGCGGTACGAGGTGCAGATACGCAGTATTTT
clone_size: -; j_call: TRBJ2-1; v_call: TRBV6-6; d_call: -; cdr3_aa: CASSYSVRGSEQFF; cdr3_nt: TGTGCCAGCAGTTACTCGGTTCGCGGGTCTGAGCAGTTCTTC
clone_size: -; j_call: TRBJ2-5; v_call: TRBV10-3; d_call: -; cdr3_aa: CAISVGGGGQETQYF; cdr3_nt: TGTGCCATCAGTGTCGGCGGAGGGGGACAAGAGACCCAGTACTTC
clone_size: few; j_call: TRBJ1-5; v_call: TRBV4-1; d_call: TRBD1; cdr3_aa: CASSQEGQGWGQPQHF; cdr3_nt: TGCGCCAGCAGCCAAGAAGGACAGGGATGGGGTCAGCCCCAGCATTTT